This TCR beta chain was recorded in a study of beta chain features in type 1 diabetes (dated by TCRdb to 2017 to 2018). In terms of the full investigation: No differences in mean age, gender distribution, total cell number or subset yield were found between patients and healthy donors. Across all samples, approximately 100 million sorted cells were examined, and cell number per subset correlated strongly with RNA yield. In the study, recently diagnosed type 1 diabetes patients and matched healthy donors were compared on the TCRB repertoires of their sorted circulating CD4+ T cell subsets. Regulatory and stem cell-like memory subsets were isolated from only 8 patients and 8 healthy donors, whereas naive and central memory subsets came from all 28 donors.

Summary of the overall study and its limitations: Because cDNA was sequenced instead of genomic DNA, highly expressing activated cells could be over-represented, though the groups showed no difference in activation or CD3 levels. HLA sub-analyses involved small numbers of individuals, so any influence of HLA type on TCRB rearrangement remained unresolved. Naive, central memory and regulatory TCRB repertoires appeared to be more alike among patients than among healthy donors. In all four CD4+ subsets, TCRB CDR3 length was moderately but significantly shorter in type 1 diabetes patients. Fewer insertions and more nucleotide deletions at VDJ recombination sites were observed in patients with type 1 diabetes, implying thymic rearrangement abnormalities. PCR might favor shorter templates, but patient and control samples were amplified and corrected together, so any skew would affect both groups equally.

In the germline V gene (reference sequence), CDR1 corresponds to SGHNT and CDR2 to YYREEE. V drops 4 bases and J drops 2 bases, leaving 14 bases in between. The CDR3 runs 15 amino acids, cysteine and phenylalanine included. Just CDR3 DNA is preserved here, 45 bases in frame from base 1. A few counts support this clone. No cognate antigen has been identified for it. No quality values exist for individual bases; no much larger clone is one base distant. A single peripheral blood draw of 95 to 150 mL on average was collected from each donor into heparinised tubes. Using a panel that included CD45RO, CCR7, CD25, CD127, CD95 and CD27, naive, central memory, regulatory and stem cell-like memory CD4+ T cells were sorted on a BD FACSAria II. Every sorted population had a purity above 95%. PBMCs were separated immediately by Lymphoprep density gradient centrifugation and were stained directly, without being cultured. So that batch effects would be minimized, each experiment stained and sorted samples in pairs, pairing one healthy donor with one patient.

All of the isolated RNA was reverse transcribed with the High Capacity cDNA Reverse Transcription Kit, so expressed TCRB transcripts were sequenced. Deep immunoSEQ sequencing was performed on naive, central memory and regulatory T cell samples, with an average of roughly 3.5 million total reads per sample. Sorted cells were lysed in RLT buffer and RNA was extracted with DNase-treated RNeasy Micro or Mini kits, depending on cell number. Each cell subset was processed on its own to prevent cross-contamination, while patient and healthy donor samples were processed together. TCRB sequences were amplified from cDNA with the immunoSEQ multiplex PCR, producing 87-bp fragments spanning the CDR3 region. Amplicons were sequenced on the Illumina HiSeq platform. In the authors' own workflow: PCR bias was corrected computationally using synthetic template baselines, and reads within Hamming distance 2 were collapsed, with unmergeable singletons discarded. By aligning reads against IMGT, V, D and J genes, CDR3 length, and insertions or deletions at six rearrangement sites were assigned. Within each subset, clonotype counts were normalized to sorted cell number, and only after that were true diversity and Gini coefficients computed with the tcR R package. The overlap coefficient, calculated on TCRB nucleotide sequences, was used to quantify repertoire sharing. As a proxy for the pre-selection repertoire, out-of-frame TCRB sequences from naive cells were analyzed. TCRdb provides this immuneACCESS table in a form limited to in-frame rearrangements. Some clones are lacking; in checked studies, under half of them reflect an unresolved V gene, and why the rest are absent is not known. V and J calls and clone size are those listed in that table; D and trimming were worked out from the DNA. The sample profile shows approximately 730,000 clones; under 15% of them were found once. 0.02% to 0.025% of the sample comes from the top ten.

Recombination joined TRBV5-4 with TRBJ2-3, with the D segment identity uncertain. This clonotype originated in a man aged 18 to 30 with type 1 diabetes. Sequenced input: naive CD4+ T cells from blood. Taken with the paper, the label for cell subset or site translates to: true naive CD4+ T cells. CDR3 sequence: CASSPPQSHTDTQYF. The nucleotides are TGTGCCAGCAGCCCGCCTCAGTCCCACACAGATACGCAGTATTTT.